This TCR beta chain was recovered during a study of cytomegalovirus exposure and HLA in healthy donors (dated by TCRdb to about 2017). A note on the overall study: An earlier analysis of roughly 500 of the donors reported about 250 Gb of sequence data and around 120 million unique TCR beta sequences from roughly 200 million T cells. The study was designed to test whether signatures of past pathogen exposure could be identified by cataloging public T cell receptors. Every repertoire in the discovery cohort had been generated on one and the same sequencing platform. HLA typing included class I and class II loci at four-digit resolution. About 5 DR-DQ haplotypes were handled as single units for association and clustering, since linkage in the cohort was strong. Typing coverage varied by locus: roughly 629-630 donors for A, B, C, DRB1 and DQB1; some 520 for DQA1; more than 600 for DPA1; 450 to 480 for DPB1. Across about 370 genotyped donors of the cohort, an average of roughly 230,000 unique TCR beta nucleotide sequences per donor were sequenced, and about a sixth of those sequences were non-productive. An earlier analysis of around 540 of the donors applied high-throughput TCR beta sequencing to assess whether each TCR beta V gene segment acted as functional or pseudogenic. Along with the approximately 650-subject first cohort, a separate validation cohort of around 120 different subjects was used. Donor age, sex, ethnicity and CMV serostatus were collected together with the repertoire data. A later analysis re-analyzed previously published TCR beta repertoires from roughly 600 donors and added high-resolution HLA genotyping to study TCR occurrence patterns. Rather than using new phenotypic data, the later analysis identified candidate immune exposures from TCR beta sequences and from how often those sequences occurred across donors. To predict cytomegalovirus infection status, the study brought together high-throughput TCR immunosequencing, statistical association of individual TCRs with disease status, and machine learning. The genetic ancestry cluster associated with self-reported Caucasian donors included 81% of the 398 genotyped donors. In a later genetic analysis, genome-wide SNP genotypes for about 55% of the roughly 700 donors were used, and that subset was treated as a discovery cohort. An early release that covered about 600 HLA-typed donors contained approximately 300 gigabases of sequencing data and tens of millions of unique TCR sequences. The T cell repertoires of under 750 subjects were profiled by immunosequencing and related to cytomegalovirus serostatus. Study-wide conclusions, independent of this receptor: According to a later analysis, TCR association rates differed among HLA loci, with DRB1 alleles showing the most associated TCRs and HLA-C alleles showing the fewest. Some IMGT-functional V segments, including TRBV6-2 and TRBV6-3, could not be distinguished by the 87-base-pair reads and were therefore excluded. Only TCR beta chains were sequenced in this cohort, and the absence of alpha or paired-chain data limited detectable features. Compared with the approximately 670-donor mean, donors in an Asian-associated ancestry cluster had fewer N-insertions in productive TCRs, according to a later genetic analysis. In the study, 150 to 200 TCR beta chains were listed as associated with cytomegalovirus. In vitro tests confirmed that a few of the cytomegalovirus-associated TCR beta chains recognize cytomegalovirus antigens. The presence/absence analyses assumed that sequencing depth was roughly uniform across donors, and that assumption may not be true. According to a later analysis, parvovirus B19, influenza, CMV and Epstein-Barr virus appeared linked to several top co-occurrence clusters. Assigning TCR associations to individual alleles was difficult when HLA alleles, especially DR and DQ, strongly co-occurred. Most TCR sequences were seen in very few donors, while some public TCRs were found in many individuals. A group of highly shared sequence variants was considered likely to be a technical artifact of the sequencing pipeline. Compared with equally common non-associated chains, HLA-associated TCR beta chains in a later analysis were more clonally expanded and had lower generation probabilities. According to the authors, the approach could potentially be generalized to other disease states and immunological phenotypes. Over 15 rarely observed V segments, including chromosome 9 orphons, were excluded from the earlier analysis of 550 to 700 of the donors because counts were too low. According to a later analysis, most CMV-associated TCR beta chains appeared to be HLA-restricted, and the HLA associations seemed to be driven largely by CMV exposure. The only immune exposure information available for the cohort was CMV serostatus. The classifier was reported to diagnose cytomegalovirus status with high specificity and sensitivity in both the original and validation cohorts. Specific HLA alleles were associated with around 18,000 TCR beta sequences at a false discovery rate of 0.05 in a later analysis. An association between a missense DCLRE1C variant and V-gene and J-gene trimming of TCR beta chains was found in a later genetic analysis and replicated in an independent cohort. Because HLA typing was missing for some donors at each locus, association tests included only the typed subset. A further reported finding was that TCR beta sequences accurately predicted the HLA-A and HLA-B alleles for most subjects in the first cohort. Broadly in line with IMGT annotations, most TCR beta V segments showed up in productive rearrangements about 87% or about 30% of the time in an earlier analysis of 450 to 750 of the donors. Correlated functional status among segregating V segments might reflect linkage disequilibrium, but an unknown experimental factor could not be ruled out.

The cohort comprised approximately 700 healthy bone marrow donors. Cohort members were all nominally healthy when sampled, although unrecorded immune exposures were likely present. The donor was CMV seronegative and was included in the group of about 400 seronegative cohort members. A peripheral blood sample was provided by each donor, and peripheral blood mononuclear cells were used for TCR beta sequencing. Genomic DNA extraction from the blood cell samples was performed with the Qiagen DNeasy Blood Extraction Kit. Libraries were made using the immunoSEQ multiplex PCR assay. The multiplex PCR relied on a mix of 60 forward primers for TCR Vbeta segments and 13 reverse primers for TCR Jbeta segments. The CDR3 region of rearranged TCR beta genes was amplified from genomic DNA by a multiplex PCR assay. The amplified TCR beta libraries were sequenced on the Illumina HiSeq System as 87-base-pair reads. For the original study's pipeline: A later analysis counted about 80 million unique TCR beta chains across the roughly 700 repertoires, and roughly 10 million of these chains were shared by at least two donors. Raw reads were error-corrected and collapsed into unique sequences by a nearest-neighbor algorithm in which closely related sequences were merged to remove PCR and sequencing errors. CDR3 sequences were aligned to IMGT reference sequences to assign V, D and J gene segments. For a sequence to be retained, at least a six-nucleotide match to both a V gene segment and a J gene segment was required. A rearrangement was called productive if the CDR3 had no stop codons and remained in frame with V and J, and every other rearrangement was called non-productive. CDR3 was defined by IMGT convention, running from the second conserved V-encoded cysteine to the conserved J-encoded phenylalanine. The earlier analysis of 587 of the donors excluded sequences that lacked an unambiguous match to a single V gene segment. In an earlier analysis of approximately 560 of the donors, a V segment was called functional when productive rearrangements were above 56.7%, and segregating when the standard deviation between donors exceeded 5%. A statistical classification framework was built for diagnosing cytomegalovirus status from the catalog of TCR beta chain sequences. A later analysis assigned V and J genes by comparing TCR nucleotide sequences with IMGT/GENE-DB human TR gene sequences. Using the TCRdist pipeline, a later analysis assigned CDR3 sequences along with most-parsimonious VDJ recombination scenarios. In a later analysis, each TCR beta chain was defined by its CDR3 amino acid sequence together with its V-gene family, and reads without a unique V-gene family were excluded. To address suspected cross-contamination and a sequencing artifact, a later analysis removed under 600 highly shared, low-generation-probability nucleotide sequences. A later analysis calculated a clonal expansion index for each public chain from normalized within-repertoire ranks of inferred template counts. In a later analysis, generation probabilities were computed with a VDJ recombination model fitted to out-of-frame rearrangements, and the resulting probabilities were checked against IGoR. In a later analysis, TCR-TCR, TCR-HLA and TCR-CMV co-occurrence was scored with hypergeometric tests, and a repertoire-size bias correction was applied to TCR pairs. False discovery rates were estimated in a later analysis by permuting HLA or CMV assignments 20 times. A later analysis grouped co-occurring TCRs with DBSCAN, adding TCRdist sequence similarity when clustering within HLA-allele-positive subsets. Repertoires with fewer than 30,000 or more than 120,000 public chains were left out of co-occurrence clustering, as were several repertoires with anomalous nucleotide sharing. TCRdb carries this immuneACCESS record with in-frame sequences only. Its versions omit some clonotypes, under half of them owing to an unresolved V gene in the studies checked, with the rest unexplained. Clonal size and the V and J genes are those of that table, whereas D and trimming came from the DNA. For this sample the table gives 160,000 or so clones, of which roughly 83% were detected only once. The ten largest clonotypes hold 1.5% to 1.7% of the sample.

This clone was seen more than once but under ten times. Its antigen is still unknown. Base qualities are not provided; no much larger clone lies one nucleotide away. Including cysteine and phenylalanine, the CDR3 has 17 amino acids. Only CDR3 DNA is held: 51 bases, read in frame from base 1. V has 4 bases trimmed and J has 4 bases trimmed; junction bases matching no gene number 16. Based on the germline V gene, the CDR1 and CDR2 sequences are SGHRS and YFSETQ. Recombination linked TRBV5-1 to TRBJ1-1, and TRBD1 aligns with 7 junction nucleotides. Sequencing input: PBMCs. The clonotype originates from a young woman in good health and CMV-seronegative. The CDR3 amino acid sequence is: CASSIGTAGRGGTEAFF. The DNA reads as follows: TGCGCCAGCAGCATAGGGACAGCCGGGCGGGGGGGCACTGAAGCTTTCTTT. This CDR3, with the reference TRBV5-1 and TRBJ1-1 proteins standing in past its ends, gives the full variable domain KAGVTQTPRYLIKTRGQQVTLSCSPISGHRSVSWYQQTPGQGLQFLFEYFSETQRNKGNFPGRFSGRQFSNSRSEMNVSTLELGDSALYLCASSIGTAGRGGTEAFFGQGTRLTVV.